This T cell receptor (beta chain) is from a study of blood T cell repertoires in COVID-19. Overall study context: Acute-phase and convalescent COVID-19 samples originated in the United States, Italy and Spain.

CDR3 size: 15 residues. The germline CDR1 and CDR2 sequences are SEHNR and FQNEAQ (reference sequence). The junction had 10 bases not matched to a gene; V was cut back by 0 bases and J by 8 bases. Original processing methods: Quantification of nucleated cells was approximated via reference gene primer amplification. Sequencing used immunoSEQ multiplex PCR; TCRdb keeps in-frame clones, though not all of them. From that table come the V and J calls and clone size; the DNA was used to work out D and trimming. Of roughly 250,000 clones detected, 70% to 75% appear once; the ten largest clones hold around 3.4%.

The source of this sequence is a woman of 80 years or more with acute or convalescent COVID-19. Sequenced material: peripheral blood. The chain couples TRBV7-9 to TRBJ2-7; 7 bases match TRBD1. The CDR3 region has the DNA TGTGCCAGCAGCTTAGCGCGACAGGGAGAGATCAAGCAGTACTTC. It codes for CASSLARQGEIKQYF.